These T cell receptor beta chains were read from a single sample in a study of cytomegalovirus exposure and HLA in healthy donors. Profiled with immunoSEQ multiplex PCR; TCRdb holds only in-frame clones, not every one. The table lists roughly 100,000 clones, around 90% of them singletons, with less than 2% in the top ten. Sequencing was performed on PBMCs. The receptor source for this set is a woman aged 18-30 years in good health and CMV-seropositive. CDR3s include the opening cysteine and the closing phenylalanine or tryptophan. A D gene is named only where the DNA matches it firmly. Some rows have no size entry. The others give once, few or many, or a class for an expanded clone.

NA	TRBV5-6	TRBJ1-2	NA	TGTGCCAGCAGTTCCGACAGGACCTACACCTTC	CASSSDRTYTF
TRBD2	TRBV6-6	TRBJ2-1	NA	TGTGCCAGCAGCCGGACTAGCGGGGGGCACAATGAGCAGTTCTTC	CASSRTSGGHNEQFF
TRBD1	TRBV19	TRBJ1-6	NA	TGTGCCAGTAGTATCCCGGGACAGGATTCACCCCTCCACTTT	CASSIPGQDSPLHF
TRBD2	TRBV10-2	TRBJ2-5	NA	TGCGCCAGCAGTGGAGGGGCGGGGGGCTGGTACCAAGAGACCCAGTACTTC	CASSGGAGGWYQETQYF
NA	TRBV5-6	TRBJ2-3	NA	TGTGCCAGCAGCTTGGGCGGGGGCGGCACAGATACGCAGTATTTT	CASSLGGGGTDTQYF
NA	TRBV10-3	TRBJ1-6	few	TGTGCCATCAGTGGTCAGGAAATATCACCCCTCCACTTT	CAISGQEISPLHF
NA	TRBV27	TRBJ1-1	NA	TGTGCCAGCAGTTTACGCGCGGGGAACACTGAAGCTTTCTTT	CASSLRAGNTEAFF
TRBD1	TRBV4-1	TRBJ1-3	NA	TGCGCCAGCAGCCAAATTTTCTCGGACAGGGGGCTTCGAGGAAACACCATATATTTT	CASSQIFSDRGLRGNTIYF
TRBD1	TRBV7-2	TRBJ2-7	NA	TGTGCCAGCAGCCAAACGGGACAGTTTTACGAGCAGTACTTC	CASSQTGQFYEQYF
NA	TRBV4-1	TRBJ2-1	NA	TGCGCCAGCAGCCAAGAAGGGGCGGGACGGCGCAATGAGCAGTTCTTC	CASSQEGAGRRNEQFF